Listed below are T cell receptor beta chains from one sample, sequenced in a study of shared clonotypes between healthy human individuals. Assay: immunoSEQ multiplex PCR; the TCRdb copy retains only in-frame clones and omits some. The data contain approximately 1,500,000 clones, about 98% of them singletons. The sequenced sample consisted of naive CD4+ T cells sorted from blood. These receptors were obtained from a young man in good health. CDR3s include the opening cysteine and the closing phenylalanine or tryptophan. The D gene is left open where the match is weak. A clone size is listed for some rows: how often the clone was seen (once, few, many), or a class if it is expanded.

j_gene	v_gene	abundance	d_gene	CDR3nt	CDR3aa
TRBJ2-7	TRBV27	NA	TRBD1	TGTGCCAGCGCCCTGGGAGACAGGGCAAGCGAGCAGTACTTC	CASALGDRASEQYF
TRBJ2-4	TRBV28	NA	TRBD2	TGTGCCAGCAGTTTACGTAGACTAGCGGAAAGAAACATTCAGTACTTC	CASSLRRLAERNIQYF
TRBJ2-3	TRBV18	NA	TRBD2	TGTGCCAGCTCACCGCGGATACTAGCGGGAGGAGGCGCAGATACGCAGTATTTT	CASSPRILAGGGADTQYF
TRBJ1-5	TRBV7-8	NA	TRBD1	TGTGCCAGCAGCTCATTTCCGGGACAGACTAATCAGCCCCAGCATTTT	CASSSFPGQTNQPQHF
TRBJ2-3	TRBV10-3	NA	TRBD1	TGTGCCATCAGTGGGGACAGGGGACGCACAGATACGCAGTATTTT	CAISGDRGRTDTQYF
TRBJ2-7	TRBV7-9	NA	TRBD1	TGTGCCAGCAGCCAAACAGGGGGCGCACTCTATGAGCAGTACTTC	CASSQTGGALYEQYF
TRBJ2-1	TRBV2	NA	NA	TGTGCCAGCAGTGTAAATAACTACAATGAGCAGTTCTTC	CASSVNNYNEQFF
TRBJ2-7	TRBV18	once	TRBD1	TGTGCCAGCTCACCACCGTGGGGGCTGACAGGGGGCAAGGATCCCTACGAGCAGTACTTC	CASSPPWGLTGGKDPYEQYF
TRBJ2-6	TRBV4-1	NA	NA	TGCGCCAGCAGCCAAACGGTAGTAGGATCTGGGGCCAACGTCCTGACTTTC	CASSQTVVGSGANVLTF
TRBJ2-6	TRBV5-1	NA	NA	TGCGCCAGCAGTCGGAAGCCCAGGCAATTAAGCTCTGGGGCCAACGTCCTGACTTTC	CASSRKPRQLSSGANVLTF
TRBJ2-7	TRBV6-5	NA	NA	TGTGCCAGCACCGACACCCTATTATCCTACGAGCAGTACTTC	CASTDTLLSYEQYF
TRBJ2-1	TRBV5-1	NA	NA	TGCGCCAGCAGCTTGTTGGTGGGGCGAAATCCCTACAATGAGCAGTTCTTC	CASSLLVGRNPYNEQFF
TRBJ1-2	TRBV27	NA	NA	TGTGCCAGCAGTTTTGGTTTAGACTATGGCTACACCTTC	CASSFGLDYGYTF